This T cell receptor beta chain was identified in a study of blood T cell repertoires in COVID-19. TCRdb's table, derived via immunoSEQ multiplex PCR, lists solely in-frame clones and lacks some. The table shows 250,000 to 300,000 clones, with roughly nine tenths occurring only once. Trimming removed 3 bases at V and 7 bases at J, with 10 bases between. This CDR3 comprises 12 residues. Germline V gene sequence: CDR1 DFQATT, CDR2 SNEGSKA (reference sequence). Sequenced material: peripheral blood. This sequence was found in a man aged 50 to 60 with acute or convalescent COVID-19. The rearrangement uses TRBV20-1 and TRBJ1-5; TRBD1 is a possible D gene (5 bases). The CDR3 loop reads CSASQGDQPQHF. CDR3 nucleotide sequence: TGCAGTGCTAGTCAGGGTGACCAGCCCCAGCATTTT.